This T cell receptor beta chain comes out of a study of T cells after yellow fever vaccination. V lost 5 bases, J lost 2 bases, and 6 bases stayed unmatched. Germline V CDR1 and CDR2: SGHRS, YFSETQ. This CDR3 is 15 amino acids long. There are many counts of this clonotype. In TCRdb, the 5' RACE reads were re-called with MiXCR into one record per CDR3 protein. The sample yields roughly 310,000 distinct CDR3 sequences, 8.7% seen once. The chain is built from TRBV5-1 and TRBJ2-2, with 7 bases aligning to TRBD1. The receptor was derived from a man aged 18 to 30 who received the YFV17D yellow fever vaccine. Sequencing used PBMCs, obtained on the day of the first yellow fever vaccination. The CDR3 nucleotides are TGCGCCAGCAGGGACAGGACATCTAACACCGGGGAGCTGTTTTTT. Encoded protein: CASRDRTSNTGELFF.